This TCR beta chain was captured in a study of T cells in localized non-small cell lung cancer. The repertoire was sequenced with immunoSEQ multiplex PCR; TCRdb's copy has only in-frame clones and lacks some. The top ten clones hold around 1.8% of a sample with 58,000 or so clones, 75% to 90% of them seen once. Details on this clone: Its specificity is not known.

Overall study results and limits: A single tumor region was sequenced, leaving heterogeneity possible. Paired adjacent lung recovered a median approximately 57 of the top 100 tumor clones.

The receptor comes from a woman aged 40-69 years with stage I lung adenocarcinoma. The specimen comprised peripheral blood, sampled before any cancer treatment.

The CDR3 region is CASLTGTGFYGYTF. In nucleotides, the CDR3 is TGTGCCAGTTTAACCGGGACAGGGTTCTATGGCTACACCTTC. V usage is TRBV28 and J usage is TRBJ1-2; TRBD1 matches 9 bases. The CDR3 totals 14 residues. With V trimmed by 9 bases and J by 4 bases, 9 bases remained unmatched. The germline CDR1 and CDR2 sequences are MDHEN and SYDVKM.